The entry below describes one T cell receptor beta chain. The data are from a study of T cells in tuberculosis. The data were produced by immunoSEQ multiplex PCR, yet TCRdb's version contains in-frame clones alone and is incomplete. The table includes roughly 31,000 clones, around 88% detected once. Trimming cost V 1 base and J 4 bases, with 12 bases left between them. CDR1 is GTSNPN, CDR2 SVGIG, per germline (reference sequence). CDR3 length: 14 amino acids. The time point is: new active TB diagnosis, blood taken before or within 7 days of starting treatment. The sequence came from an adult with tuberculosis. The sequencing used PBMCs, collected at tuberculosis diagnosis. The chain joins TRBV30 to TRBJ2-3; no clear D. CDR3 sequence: CAWSALPGSDTQYF. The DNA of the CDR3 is TGTGCCTGGAGTGCCCTCCCGGGTTCAGATACGCAGTATTTT.